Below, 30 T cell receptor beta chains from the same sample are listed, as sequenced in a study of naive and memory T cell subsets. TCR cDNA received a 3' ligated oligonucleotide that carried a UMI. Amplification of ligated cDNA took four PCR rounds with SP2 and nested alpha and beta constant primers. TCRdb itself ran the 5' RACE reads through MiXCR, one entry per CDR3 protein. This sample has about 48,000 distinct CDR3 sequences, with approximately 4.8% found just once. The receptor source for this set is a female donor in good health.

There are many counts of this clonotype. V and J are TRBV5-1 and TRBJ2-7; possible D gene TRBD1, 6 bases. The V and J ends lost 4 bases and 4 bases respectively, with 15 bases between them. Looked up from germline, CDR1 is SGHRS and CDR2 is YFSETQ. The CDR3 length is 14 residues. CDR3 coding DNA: TGCGCCAGCAGCCAAGGGGACAATCGGTACGAGCAGTACTTC. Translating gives CASSQGDNRYEQYF.

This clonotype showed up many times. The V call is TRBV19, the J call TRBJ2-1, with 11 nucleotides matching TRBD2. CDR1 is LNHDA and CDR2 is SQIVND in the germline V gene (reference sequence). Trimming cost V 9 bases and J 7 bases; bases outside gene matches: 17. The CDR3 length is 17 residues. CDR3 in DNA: TGTGCCAGCACTCGACTAGCGGGATCCCCCGGGGGGAATGAGCAGTTCTTC. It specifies CASTRLAGSPGGNEQFF.

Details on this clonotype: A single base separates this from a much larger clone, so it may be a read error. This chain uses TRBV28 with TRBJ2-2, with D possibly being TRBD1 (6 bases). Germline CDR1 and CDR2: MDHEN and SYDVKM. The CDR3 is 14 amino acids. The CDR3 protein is CSSRYQGNVGELFF. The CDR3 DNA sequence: TGTTCCAGCAGATACCAGGGGAACGTCGGGGAGCTGTTTTTT.

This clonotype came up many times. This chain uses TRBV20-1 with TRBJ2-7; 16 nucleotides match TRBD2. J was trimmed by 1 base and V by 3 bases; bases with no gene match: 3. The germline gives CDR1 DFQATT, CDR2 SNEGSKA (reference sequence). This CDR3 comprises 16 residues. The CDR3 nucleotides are TGCAGTGCTAGTGGGACTAGCGGGAGGGCGTCCTACGAGCAGTACTTC. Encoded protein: CSASGTSGRASYEQYF.

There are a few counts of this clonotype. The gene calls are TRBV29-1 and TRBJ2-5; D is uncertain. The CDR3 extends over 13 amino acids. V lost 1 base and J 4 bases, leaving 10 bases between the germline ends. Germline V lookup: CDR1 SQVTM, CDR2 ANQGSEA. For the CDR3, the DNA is TGCAGCGTTGAAGTGGTATCGAGAGAGACCCAGTACTTC. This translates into CSVEVVSRETQYF.

The CDR3 DNA sequence: TGTGCCAGCAGTCTCCAGAGGACTGAAGCTTTCTTT. Its translation: CASSLQRTEAFF. The rearrangement uses TRBV16 and TRBJ1-1; D is unclear. CDR3 length: 12 residues. Germline V gene lookup returns CDR1 KGHSY and CDR2 FQNENV. The germline V and J ends were trimmed by 6 bases and 5 bases, with 10 bases remaining between them.

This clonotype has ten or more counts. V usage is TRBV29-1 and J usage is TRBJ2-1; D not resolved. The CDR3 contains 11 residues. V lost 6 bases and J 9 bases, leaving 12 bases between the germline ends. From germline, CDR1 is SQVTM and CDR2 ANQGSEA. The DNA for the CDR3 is TGCAGCGTACTTGGGCGAGTTGAGCAGTTCTTC. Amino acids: CSVLGRVEQFF.

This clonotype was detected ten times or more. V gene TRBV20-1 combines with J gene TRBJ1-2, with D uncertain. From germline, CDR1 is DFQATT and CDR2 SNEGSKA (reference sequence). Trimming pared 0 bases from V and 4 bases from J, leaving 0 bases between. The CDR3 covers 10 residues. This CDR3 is CSARDYGYTF. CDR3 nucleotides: TGCAGTGCTAGAGACTATGGCTACACCTTC.

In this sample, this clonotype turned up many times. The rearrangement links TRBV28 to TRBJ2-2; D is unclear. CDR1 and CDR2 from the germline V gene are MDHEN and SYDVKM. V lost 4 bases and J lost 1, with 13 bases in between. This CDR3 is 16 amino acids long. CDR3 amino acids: CASSSLGWGNTGELFF. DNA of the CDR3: TGTGCCAGCAGTTCTCTCGGGTGGGGGAACACCGGGGAGCTGTTTTTT.

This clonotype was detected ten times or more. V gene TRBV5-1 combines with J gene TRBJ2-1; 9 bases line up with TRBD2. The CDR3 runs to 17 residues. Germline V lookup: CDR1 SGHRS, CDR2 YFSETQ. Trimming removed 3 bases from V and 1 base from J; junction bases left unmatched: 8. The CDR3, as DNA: TGCGCCAGCAGCTCCCTTAGCGGGAGCGGGTCCTACAATGAGCAGTTCTTC. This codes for CASSSLSGSGSYNEQFF.

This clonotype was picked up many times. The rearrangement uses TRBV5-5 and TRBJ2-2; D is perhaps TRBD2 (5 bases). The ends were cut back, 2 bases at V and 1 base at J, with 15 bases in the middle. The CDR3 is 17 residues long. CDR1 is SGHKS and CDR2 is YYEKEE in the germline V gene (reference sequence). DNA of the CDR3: TGTGCCAGCAGCTTTTTTTCTAGCAGGAGGAACACCGGGGAGCTGTTTTTT. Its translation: CASSFFSSRRNTGELFF.

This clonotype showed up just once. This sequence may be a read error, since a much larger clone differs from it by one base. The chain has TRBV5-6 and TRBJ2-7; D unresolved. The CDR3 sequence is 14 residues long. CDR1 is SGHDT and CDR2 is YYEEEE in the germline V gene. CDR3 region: CAGSLAYPDYEQYF. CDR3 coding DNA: TGTGCCGGCAGCTTGGCATACCCCGACTACGAGCAGTACTTC.

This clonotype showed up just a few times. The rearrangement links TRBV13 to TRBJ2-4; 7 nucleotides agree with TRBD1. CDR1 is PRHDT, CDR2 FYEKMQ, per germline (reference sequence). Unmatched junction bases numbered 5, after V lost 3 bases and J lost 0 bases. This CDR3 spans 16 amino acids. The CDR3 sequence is CASSLSGQVAKNIQYF. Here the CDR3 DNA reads TGTGCCAGCAGCTTGAGCGGACAGGTAGCCAAAAACATTCAGTACTTC.

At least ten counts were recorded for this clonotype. The CDR3 DNA follows: TGTGCCAGTAGTCCTCTCTCCTACAATGAGCAGTTCTTC. Its translation: CASSPLSYNEQFF. The chain has TRBV19 and TRBJ2-1; no clear D. V lost 5 bases to trimming and J lost 0 bases, with 5 bases between them. Germline CDR1 is LNHDA and CDR2 is SQIVND (reference sequence). CDR3 length: 13 amino acids.

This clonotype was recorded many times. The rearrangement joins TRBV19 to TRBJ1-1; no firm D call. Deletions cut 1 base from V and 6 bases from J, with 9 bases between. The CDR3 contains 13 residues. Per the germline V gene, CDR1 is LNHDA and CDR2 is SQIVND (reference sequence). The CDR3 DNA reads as TGTGCCAGTAGTATAGGGCGAGGGCCTGAAGCTTTCTTT. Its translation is CASSIGRGPEAFF.

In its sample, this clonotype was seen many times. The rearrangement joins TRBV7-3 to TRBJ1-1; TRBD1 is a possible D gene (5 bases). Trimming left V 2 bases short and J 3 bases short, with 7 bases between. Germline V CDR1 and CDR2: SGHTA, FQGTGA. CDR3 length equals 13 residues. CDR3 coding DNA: TGTGCCAGCAGCTTAGTAGGGGACACTGAAGCTTTCTTT. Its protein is CASSLVGDTEAFF.

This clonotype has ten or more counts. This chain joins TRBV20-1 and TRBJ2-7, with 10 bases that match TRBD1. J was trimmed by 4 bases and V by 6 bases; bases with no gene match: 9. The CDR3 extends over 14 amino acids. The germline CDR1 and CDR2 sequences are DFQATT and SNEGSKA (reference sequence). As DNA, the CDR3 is TGCAGTGCAACCGGGACAGGGGCACTATACGAGCAGTACTTC. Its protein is CSATGTGALYEQYF.

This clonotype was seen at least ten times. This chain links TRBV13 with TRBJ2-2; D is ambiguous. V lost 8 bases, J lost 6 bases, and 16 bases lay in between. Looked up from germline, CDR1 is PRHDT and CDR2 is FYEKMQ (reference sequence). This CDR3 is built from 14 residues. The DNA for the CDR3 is TGTGCCAGCCAGAACCCAAGCCGGTCCGGGGAGCTGTTTTTT. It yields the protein CASQNPSRSGELFF. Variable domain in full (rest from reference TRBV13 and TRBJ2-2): AAGVIQSPRHLIKEKRETATLKCYPIPRHDTVYWYQQGPGQDPQFLISFYEKMQSDKGSIPDRFSAQQFSDYHSELNMSSLELGDSALYFCASQNPSRSGELFFGEGSRLTVL.

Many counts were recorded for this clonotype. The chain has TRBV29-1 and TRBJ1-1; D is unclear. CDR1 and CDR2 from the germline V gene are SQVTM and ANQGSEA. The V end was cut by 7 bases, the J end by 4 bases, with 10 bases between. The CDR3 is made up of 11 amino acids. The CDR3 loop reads CSGWVGTEAFF. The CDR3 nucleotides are TGCAGCGGTTGGGTAGGCACTGAAGCTTTCTTT.

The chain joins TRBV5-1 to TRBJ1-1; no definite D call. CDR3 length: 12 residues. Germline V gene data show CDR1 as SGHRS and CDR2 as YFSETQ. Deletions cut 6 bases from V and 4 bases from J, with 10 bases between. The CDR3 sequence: CASNSSPTEAFF. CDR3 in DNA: TGCGCCAGCAACTCAAGCCCCACTGAAGCTTTCTTT.

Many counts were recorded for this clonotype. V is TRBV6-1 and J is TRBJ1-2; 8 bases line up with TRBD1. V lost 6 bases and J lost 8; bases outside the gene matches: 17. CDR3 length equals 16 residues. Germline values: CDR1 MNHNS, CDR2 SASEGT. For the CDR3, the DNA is TGTGCCAGCAGACAACAGGGGGGGTCGAGTTTGAGCGGCTACACCTTC. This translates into CASRQQGGSSLSGYTF.

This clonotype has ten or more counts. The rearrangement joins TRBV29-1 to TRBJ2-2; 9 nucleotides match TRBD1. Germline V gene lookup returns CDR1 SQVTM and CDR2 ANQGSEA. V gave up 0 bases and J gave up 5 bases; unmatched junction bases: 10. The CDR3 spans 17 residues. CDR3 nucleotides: TGCAGCGTTGAAGATCCCGCCGGGACAGGGCTAACCGGGGAGCTGTTTTTT. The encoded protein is CSVEDPAGTGLTGELFF.

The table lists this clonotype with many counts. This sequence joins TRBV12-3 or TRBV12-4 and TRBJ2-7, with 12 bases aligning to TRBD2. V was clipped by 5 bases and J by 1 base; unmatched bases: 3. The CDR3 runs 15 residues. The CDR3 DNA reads TGTGCCAGCAGTCGCGGACTAGCGGGATCCTACGAGCAGTACTTC. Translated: CASSRGLAGSYEQYF.

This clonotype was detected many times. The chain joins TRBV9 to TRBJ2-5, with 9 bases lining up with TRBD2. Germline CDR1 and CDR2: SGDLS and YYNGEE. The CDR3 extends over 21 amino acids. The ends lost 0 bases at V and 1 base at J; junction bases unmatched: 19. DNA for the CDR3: TGTGCCAGCAGCGTAGGGGTCCTCTTAGCGGGAGAGGGAAGCGGCCAAGAGACCCAGTACTTC. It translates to CASSVGVLLAGEGSGQETQYF.

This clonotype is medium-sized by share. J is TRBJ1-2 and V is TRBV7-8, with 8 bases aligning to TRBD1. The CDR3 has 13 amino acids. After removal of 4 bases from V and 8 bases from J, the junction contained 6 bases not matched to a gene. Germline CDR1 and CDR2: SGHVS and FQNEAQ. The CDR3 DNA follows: TGTGCCAGCAGCTCGCGGACAGGGAGCGGCTACACCTTC. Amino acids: CASSSRTGSGYTF.

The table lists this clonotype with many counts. CDR3: CASSLYTNRRSTDTQYF. The CDR3 bases are TGTGCCAGCAGTCTTTACACCAACAGGAGAAGCACAGATACGCAGTATTTT. This chain joins TRBV28 and TRBJ2-3, with D possibly matching TRBD1 (5 bases). The CDR3 length is 17 residues. Trimming removed 5 bases from V and 0 bases from J, with 18 bases in between. Germline V gives CDR1 MDHEN, CDR2 SYDVKM.

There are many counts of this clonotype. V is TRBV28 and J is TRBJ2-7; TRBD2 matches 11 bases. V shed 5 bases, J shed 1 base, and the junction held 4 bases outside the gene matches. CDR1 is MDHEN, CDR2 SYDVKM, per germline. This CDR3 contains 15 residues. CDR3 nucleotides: TGTGCCAGCAGTCCCTTAGCGGGAGGGTCCTACGAGCAGTACTTC. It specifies CASSPLAGGSYEQYF.

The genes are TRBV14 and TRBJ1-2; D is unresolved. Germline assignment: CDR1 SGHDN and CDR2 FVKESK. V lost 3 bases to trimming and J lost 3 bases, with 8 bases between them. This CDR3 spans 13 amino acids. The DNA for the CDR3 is TGTGCCAGCAGCCACGGGTCCCACTATGGCTACACCTTC. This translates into CASSHGSHYGYTF.

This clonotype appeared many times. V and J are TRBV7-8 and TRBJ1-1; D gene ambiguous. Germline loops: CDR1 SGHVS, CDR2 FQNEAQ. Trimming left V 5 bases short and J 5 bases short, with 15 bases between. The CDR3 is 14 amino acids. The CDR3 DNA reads TGTGCCAGCAGCCCACACACGAAGAAGACTGAAGCTTTCTTT. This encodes CASSPHTKKTEAFF. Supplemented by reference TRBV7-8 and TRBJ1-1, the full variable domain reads GAGVSQSPRYKVAKRGQDVALRCDPISGHVSLFWYQQALGQGPEFLTYFQNEAQLDKSGLPSDRFFAERPEGSVSTLKIQRTQQEDSAVYLCASSPHTKKTEAFFGQGTRLTVV.

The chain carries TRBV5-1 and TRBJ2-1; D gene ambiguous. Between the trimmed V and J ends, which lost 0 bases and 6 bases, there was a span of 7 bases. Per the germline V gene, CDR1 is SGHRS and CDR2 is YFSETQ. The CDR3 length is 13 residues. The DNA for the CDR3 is TGCGCCAGCAGCTTGGCGACCCTCAATGAGCAGTTCTTC. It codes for CASSLATLNEQFF. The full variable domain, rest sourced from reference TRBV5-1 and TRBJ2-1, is KAGVTQTPRYLIKTRGQQVTLSCSPISGHRSVSWYQQTPGQGLQFLFEYFSETQRNKGNFPGRFSGRQFSNSRSEMNVSTLELGDSALYLCASSLATLNEQFFGPGTRLTVL.